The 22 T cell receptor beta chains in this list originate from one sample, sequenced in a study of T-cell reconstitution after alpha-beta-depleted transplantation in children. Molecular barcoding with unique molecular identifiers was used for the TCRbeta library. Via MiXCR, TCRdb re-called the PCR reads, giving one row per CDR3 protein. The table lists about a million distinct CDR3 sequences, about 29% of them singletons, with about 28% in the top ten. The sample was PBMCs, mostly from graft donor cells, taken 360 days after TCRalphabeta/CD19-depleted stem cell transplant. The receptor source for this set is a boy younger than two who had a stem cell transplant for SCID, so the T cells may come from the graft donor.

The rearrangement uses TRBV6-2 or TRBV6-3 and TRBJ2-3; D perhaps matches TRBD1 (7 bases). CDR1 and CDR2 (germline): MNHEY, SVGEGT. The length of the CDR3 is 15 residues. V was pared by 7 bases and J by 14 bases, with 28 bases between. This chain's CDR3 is CASKSPYEGGHRGYF. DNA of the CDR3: TGTGCCAGCAAGTCCCCTTATGAGGGGGGCCACAGGGGGTATTTT.

The CDR3 sequence is CSVENPRGNLDEQYF. The CDR3 nucleotides read TGCAGCGTTGAGAATCCAAGGGGCAACCTCGACGAGCAGTACTTC. The rearrangement uses TRBV29-1 and TRBJ2-7; D might be TRBD1 (5 bases). Germline assignment: CDR1 SQVTM and CDR2 ANQGSEA. The CDR3 extends over 15 amino acids. Trimming took off 3 bases at V and 5 bases at J, with 20 bases between the two ends.

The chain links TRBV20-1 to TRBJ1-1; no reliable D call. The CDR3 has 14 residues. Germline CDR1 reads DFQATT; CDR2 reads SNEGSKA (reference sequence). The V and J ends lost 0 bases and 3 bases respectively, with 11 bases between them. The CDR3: CSARDGSHYTEAFF. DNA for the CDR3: TGCAGTGCTAGAGATGGCTCGCACTACACTGAAGCTTTCTTT.

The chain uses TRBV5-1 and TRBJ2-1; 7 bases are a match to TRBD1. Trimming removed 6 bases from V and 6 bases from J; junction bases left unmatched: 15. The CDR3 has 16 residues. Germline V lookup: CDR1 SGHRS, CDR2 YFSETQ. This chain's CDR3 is CASTAARQGNGNEQFF. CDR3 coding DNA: TGCGCCAGCACCGCGGCCCGACAGGGAAACGGCAATGAGCAGTTCTTC.

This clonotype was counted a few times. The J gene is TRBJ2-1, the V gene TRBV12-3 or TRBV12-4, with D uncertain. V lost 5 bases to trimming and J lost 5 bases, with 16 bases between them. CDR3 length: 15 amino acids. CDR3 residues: CASSQDPGYHNEQFF. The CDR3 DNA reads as TGTGCCAGCAGTCAGGACCCCGGTTACCACAATGAGCAGTTCTTC.

The CDR3 loop reads CASSPSRRRGLAGELFF. CDR3 in DNA: TGTGCCAGCAGTCCCTCTCGGCGTCGTGGGCTTGCCGGGGAGCTGTTTTTT. The rearrangement joins TRBV28 to TRBJ2-2; D call uncertain. The CDR3 is 17 residues long. The germline V gene encodes CDR1 MDHEN and CDR2 SYDVKM. Trimming took off 5 bases at V and 6 bases at J, with 22 bases between the two ends.

CDR3 bases: TGTGCCAGCAGCTCAGCGGGGGGGCCCACCAATGAGCAGTTCTTC. Translation gives CASSSAGGPTNEQFF. V is TRBV11-1 and J is TRBJ2-1; 10 bases map to TRBD2. Germline trimming cut 4 bases from V and 6 bases from J; bases unmatched to any gene: 6. Looked up from germline, CDR1 is SGHAT and CDR2 is FQDESV (reference sequence). This CDR3 comprises 15 residues.

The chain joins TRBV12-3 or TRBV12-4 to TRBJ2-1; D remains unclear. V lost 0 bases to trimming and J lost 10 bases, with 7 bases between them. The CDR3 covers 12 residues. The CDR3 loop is CASSLATGEQFF. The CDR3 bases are TGTGCCAGCAGTTTAGCTACTGGAGAGCAGTTCTTC.

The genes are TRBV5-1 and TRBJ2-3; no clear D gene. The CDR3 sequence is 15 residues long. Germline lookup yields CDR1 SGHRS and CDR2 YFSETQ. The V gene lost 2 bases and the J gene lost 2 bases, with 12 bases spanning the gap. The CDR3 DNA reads TGCGCCAGCAGCTTCGATGGCATCATCACAGATACGCAGTATTTT. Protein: CASSFDGIITDTQYF.

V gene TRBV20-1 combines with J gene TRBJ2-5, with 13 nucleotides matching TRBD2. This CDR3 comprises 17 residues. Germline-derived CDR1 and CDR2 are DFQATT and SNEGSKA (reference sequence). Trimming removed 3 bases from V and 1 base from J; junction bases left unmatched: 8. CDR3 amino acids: CSARDLLAGGPQETQYF. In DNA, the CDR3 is TGCAGTGCTAGGGATCTACTAGCGGGGGGGCCCCAAGAGACCCAGTACTTC.

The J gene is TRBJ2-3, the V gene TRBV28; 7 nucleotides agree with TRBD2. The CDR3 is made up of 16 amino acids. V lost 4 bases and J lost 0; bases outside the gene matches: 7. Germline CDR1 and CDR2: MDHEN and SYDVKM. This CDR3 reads CASSSVAGASTDTQYF. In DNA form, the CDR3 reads TGTGCCAGCAGTTCCGTAGCGGGCGCTAGCACAGATACGCAGTATTTT. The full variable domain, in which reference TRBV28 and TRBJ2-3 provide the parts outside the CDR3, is DVKVTQSSRYLVKRTGEKVFLECVQDMDHENMFWYRQDPGLGLRLIYFSYDVKMKEKGDIPEGYSVSREKKERFSLILESASTNQTSMYLCASSSVAGASTDTQYFGPGTRLTVL.

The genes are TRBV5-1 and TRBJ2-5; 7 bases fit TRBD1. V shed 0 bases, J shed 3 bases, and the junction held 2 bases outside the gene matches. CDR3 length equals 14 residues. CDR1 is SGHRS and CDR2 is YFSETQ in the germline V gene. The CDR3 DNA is TGCGCCAGCAGCTTGGCCGACAGGGAAGAGACCCAGTACTTC. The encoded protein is CASSLADREETQYF.

CDR3 nucleotides: TGTGCCAGCATATTAGCCCCGGGACAAGGCAGGCATGGCTACACCTTC. This sequence encodes CASILAPGQGRHGYTF. The chain recombines TRBV28 with TRBJ1-2; TRBD1 might be the D (6 bases). This CDR3 is 16 amino acids long. Germline V gene sequence: CDR1 MDHEN, CDR2 SYDVKM. V shed 7 bases and J shed 6 bases, with 24 bases lying between them.

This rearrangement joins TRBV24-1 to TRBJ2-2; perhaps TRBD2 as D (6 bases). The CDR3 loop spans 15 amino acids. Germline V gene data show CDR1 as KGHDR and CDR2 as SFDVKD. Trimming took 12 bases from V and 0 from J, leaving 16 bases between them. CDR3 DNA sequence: TGTGCCGCGGGACCCGGACGGTCGAACACCGGGGAGCTGTTTTTT. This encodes CAAGPGRSNTGELFF.

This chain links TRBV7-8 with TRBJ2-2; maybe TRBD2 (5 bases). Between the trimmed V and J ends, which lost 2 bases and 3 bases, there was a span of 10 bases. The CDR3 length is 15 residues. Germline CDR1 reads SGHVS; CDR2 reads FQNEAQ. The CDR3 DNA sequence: TGTGCCAGCAGCTTATACGGAGGAGACACCGGGGAGCTGTTTTTT. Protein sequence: CASSLYGGDTGELFF.

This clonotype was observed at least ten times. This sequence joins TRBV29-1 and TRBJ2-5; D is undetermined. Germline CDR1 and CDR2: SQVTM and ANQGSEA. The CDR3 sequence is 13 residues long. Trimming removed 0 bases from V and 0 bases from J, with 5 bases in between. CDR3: CSVEDRYQETQYF. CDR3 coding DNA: TGCAGCGTTGAAGACAGGTACCAAGAGACCCAGTACTTC.

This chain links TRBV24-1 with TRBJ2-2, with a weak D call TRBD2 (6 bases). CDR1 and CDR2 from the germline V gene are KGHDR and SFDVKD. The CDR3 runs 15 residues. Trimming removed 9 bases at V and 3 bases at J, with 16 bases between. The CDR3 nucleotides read TGTGCCACCCGACCCGGGGGAGTTGACACCGGGGAGCTGTTTTTT. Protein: CATRPGGVDTGELFF.

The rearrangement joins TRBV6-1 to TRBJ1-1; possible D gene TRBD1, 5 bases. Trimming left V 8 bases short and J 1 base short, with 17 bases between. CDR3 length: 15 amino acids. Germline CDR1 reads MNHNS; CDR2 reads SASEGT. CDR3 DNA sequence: TGTGCCAGCCGAAGGGAAGGGGTCCCGAACACTGAAGCTTTCTTT. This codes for CASRREGVPNTEAFF.

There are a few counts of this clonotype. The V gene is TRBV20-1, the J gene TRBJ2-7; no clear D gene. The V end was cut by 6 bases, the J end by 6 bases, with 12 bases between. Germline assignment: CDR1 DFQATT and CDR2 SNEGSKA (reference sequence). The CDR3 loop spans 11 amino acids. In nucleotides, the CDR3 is TGCAGTGCCCGGGTCCTGGGCGAGCAGTACTTC. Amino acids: CSARVLGEQYF.

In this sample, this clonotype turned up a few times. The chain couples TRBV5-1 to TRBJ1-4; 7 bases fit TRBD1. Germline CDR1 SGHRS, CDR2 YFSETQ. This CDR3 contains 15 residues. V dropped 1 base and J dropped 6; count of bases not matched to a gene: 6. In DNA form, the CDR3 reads TGCGCCAGCAGCTTGACGACAGGGATTTATGAAAAACTGTTTTTT. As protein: CASSLTTGIYEKLFF.

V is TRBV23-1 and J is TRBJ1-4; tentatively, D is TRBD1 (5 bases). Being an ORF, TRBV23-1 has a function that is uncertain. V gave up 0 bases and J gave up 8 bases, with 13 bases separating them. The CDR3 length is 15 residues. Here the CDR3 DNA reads TGCGCCAGCAGTCAATCCGGACACGTTTACGAAAAACTGTTTTTT. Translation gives CASSQSGHVYEKLFF.

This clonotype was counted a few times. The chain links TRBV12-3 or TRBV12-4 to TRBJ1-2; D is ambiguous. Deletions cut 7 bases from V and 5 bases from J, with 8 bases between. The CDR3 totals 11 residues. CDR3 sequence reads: CASINRYGYTF. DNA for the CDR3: TGTGCCAGCATCAATCGATATGGCTACACCTTC.